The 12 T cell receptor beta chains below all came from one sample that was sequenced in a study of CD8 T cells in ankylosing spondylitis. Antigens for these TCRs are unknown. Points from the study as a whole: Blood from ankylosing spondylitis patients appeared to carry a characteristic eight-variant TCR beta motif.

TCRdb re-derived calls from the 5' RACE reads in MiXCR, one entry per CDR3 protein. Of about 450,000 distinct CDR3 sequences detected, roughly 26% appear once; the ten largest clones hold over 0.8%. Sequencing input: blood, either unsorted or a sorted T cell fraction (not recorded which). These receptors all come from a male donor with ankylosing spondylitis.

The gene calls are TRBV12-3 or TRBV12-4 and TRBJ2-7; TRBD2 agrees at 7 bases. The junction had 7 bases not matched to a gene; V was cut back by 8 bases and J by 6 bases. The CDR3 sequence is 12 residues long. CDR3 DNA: TGTGCCAGCGCACTTACGGGGGGCGAGCAGTACTTC. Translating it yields CASALTGGEQYF.

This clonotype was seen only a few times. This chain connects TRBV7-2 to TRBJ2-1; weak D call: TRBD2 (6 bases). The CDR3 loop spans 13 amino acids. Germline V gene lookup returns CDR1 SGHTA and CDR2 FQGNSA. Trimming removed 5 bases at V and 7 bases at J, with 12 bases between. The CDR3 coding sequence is TGTGCCAGCAGCCTTAGCGGCCAAAATGAGCAGTTCTTC. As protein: CASSLSGQNEQFF.

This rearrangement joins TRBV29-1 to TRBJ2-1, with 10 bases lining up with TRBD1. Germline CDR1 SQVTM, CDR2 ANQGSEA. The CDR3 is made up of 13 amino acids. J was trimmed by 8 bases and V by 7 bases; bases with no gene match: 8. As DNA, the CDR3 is TGCAGCGGCCGAGACAGGGGGCTCGATGAGCAGTTCTTC. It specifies CSGRDRGLDEQFF.

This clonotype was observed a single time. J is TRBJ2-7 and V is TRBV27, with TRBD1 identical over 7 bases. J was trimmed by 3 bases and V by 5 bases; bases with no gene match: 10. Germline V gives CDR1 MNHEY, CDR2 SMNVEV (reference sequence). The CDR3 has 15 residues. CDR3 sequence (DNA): TGTGCCAGCAGTCCGTACAGGGGTGGGGACTACGAGCAGTACTTC. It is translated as CASSPYRGGDYEQYF.

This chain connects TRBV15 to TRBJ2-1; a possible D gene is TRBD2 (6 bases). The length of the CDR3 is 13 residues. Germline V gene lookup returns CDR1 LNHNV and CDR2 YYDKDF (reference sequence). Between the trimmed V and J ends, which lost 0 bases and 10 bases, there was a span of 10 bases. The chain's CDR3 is CATSRERGGEQFF. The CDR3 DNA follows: TGTGCCACCAGCAGAGAACGAGGAGGGGAGCAGTTCTTC.

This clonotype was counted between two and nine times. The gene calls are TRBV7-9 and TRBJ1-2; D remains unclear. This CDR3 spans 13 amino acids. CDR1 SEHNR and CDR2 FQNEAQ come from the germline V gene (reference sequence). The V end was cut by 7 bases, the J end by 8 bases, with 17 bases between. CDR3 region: CASTFSGLPGYTF. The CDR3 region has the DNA TGTGCCAGCACCTTTTCGGGCCTCCCCGGCTACACCTTC.

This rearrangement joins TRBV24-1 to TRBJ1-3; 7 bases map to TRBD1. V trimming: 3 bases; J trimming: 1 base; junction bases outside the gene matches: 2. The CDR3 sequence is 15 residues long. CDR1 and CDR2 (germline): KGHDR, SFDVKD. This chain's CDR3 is CATSDPTGSGNTIYF. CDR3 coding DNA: TGTGCCACCAGTGATCCGACAGGGTCTGGAAACACCATATATTTT.

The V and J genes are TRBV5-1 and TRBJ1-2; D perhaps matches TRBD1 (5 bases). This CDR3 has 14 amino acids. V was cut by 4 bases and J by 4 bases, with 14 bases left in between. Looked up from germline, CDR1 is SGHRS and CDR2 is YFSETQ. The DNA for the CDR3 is TGCGCCAGCAGCGTTTCCCAGGGAAGCTATGGCTACACCTTC. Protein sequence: CASSVSQGSYGYTF.

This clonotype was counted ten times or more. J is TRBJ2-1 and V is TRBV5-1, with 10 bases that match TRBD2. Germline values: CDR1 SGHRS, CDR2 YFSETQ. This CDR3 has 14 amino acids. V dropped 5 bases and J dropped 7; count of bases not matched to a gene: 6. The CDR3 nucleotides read TGCGCCAGCAGAACTAGCGGGGACTTTAATGAGCAGTTCTTC. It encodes CASRTSGDFNEQFF.

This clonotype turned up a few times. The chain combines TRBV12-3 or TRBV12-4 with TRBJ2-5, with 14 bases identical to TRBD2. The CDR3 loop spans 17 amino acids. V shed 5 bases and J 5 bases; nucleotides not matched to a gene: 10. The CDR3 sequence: CASSQLTSGRAAETQYF. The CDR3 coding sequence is TGTGCCAGCAGTCAACTGACTAGCGGGAGGGCGGCGGAGACCCAGTACTTC.

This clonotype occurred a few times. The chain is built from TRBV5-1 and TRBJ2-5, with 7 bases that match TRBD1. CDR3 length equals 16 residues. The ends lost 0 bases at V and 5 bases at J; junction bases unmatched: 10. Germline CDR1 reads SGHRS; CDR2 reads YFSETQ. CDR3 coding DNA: TGCGCCAGCAGCTTGGGACCGGGACAGACGCAGGAGACCCAGTACTTC. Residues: CASSLGPGQTQETQYF.

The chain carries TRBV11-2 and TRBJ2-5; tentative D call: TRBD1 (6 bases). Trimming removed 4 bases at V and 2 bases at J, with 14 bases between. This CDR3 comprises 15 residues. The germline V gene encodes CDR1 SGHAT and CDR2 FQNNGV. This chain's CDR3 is CASSSPRQAQETQYF. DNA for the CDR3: TGTGCCAGCAGCTCCCCTCGACAGGCGCAAGAGACCCAGTACTTC.